This entry lists 15 T cell receptor beta chains sequenced from one sample in a study of T cell responses to AZD1222 COVID-19 vaccine. Produced via immunoSEQ multiplex PCR; TCRdb's table is partial and in-frame only. Among some 66,000 clones listed, roughly 84% were seen once. Sequenced material: peripheral blood, taken on day 0 of AZD1222 vaccination. Receptors originate from an adult in good health.

The V call is TRBV6-2 or TRBV6-3, the J call TRBJ1-1; D is ambiguous. Trimming took 2 bases from V and 0 from J, leaving 13 bases between them. The V gene's germline CDR1 is MNHEY and CDR2 SVGEGT. The CDR3 length is 16 residues. CDR3 residues: CASSYIPARVNTEAFF. CDR3 DNA: TGTGCCAGCAGTTACATTCCAGCGAGGGTGAACACTGAAGCTTTCTTT.

This clone has just a few counts. The chain employs TRBV19 and TRBJ2-7, with 9 bases fitting TRBD2. V shed 5 bases, J shed 4 bases, and the junction held 9 bases outside the gene matches. CDR3 length: 15 residues. Looked up from germline, CDR1 is LNHDA and CDR2 is SQIVND (reference sequence). CDR3 protein: CASSVVPSGAYEQYF. In DNA, the CDR3 is TGTGCCAGTAGTGTGGTGCCTAGCGGGGCTTACGAGCAGTACTTC.

This clone has a single count. Written as DNA, the CDR3 is TGTGCCAGCAGCTTACATCCGGGGAATGAAAAACTGTTTTTT. It is translated as CASSLHPGNEKLFF. This sequence joins TRBV7-6 and TRBJ1-4; D gene ambiguous. This CDR3 has 14 amino acids. Germline V gives CDR1 SGHVS, CDR2 FNYEAQ. V was pared by 2 bases and J by 5 bases, with 9 bases between. Supplemented by reference TRBV7-6 and TRBJ1-4, the full variable domain reads GAGVSQSPRYKVTKRGQDVALRCDPISGHVSLYWYRQALGQGPEFLTYFNYEAQQDKSGLPNDRFSAERPEGSISTLTIQRTEQRDSAMYRCASSLHPGNEKLFFGSGTQLSVL.

The chain carries TRBV3-1 (or the pseudogene TRBV3-2) and TRBJ2-7; tentative D call: TRBD2 (5 bases). V lost 0 bases, J lost 1 base, and 10 bases lay in between. The CDR3 contains 15 residues. Per germline, CDR1 LGHDT and CDR2 YNNKEL (reference sequence). The DNA for the CDR3 is TGTGCCAGCAGCCAAGACCGGGGAATATCCTACGAGCAGTACTTC. Its translation: CASSQDRGISYEQYF.

The chain uses TRBV5-1 and TRBJ2-7, with D hard to call. Between the trimmed V and J ends, which lost 1 base and 3 bases, there was a span of 11 bases. The CDR3 runs to 14 residues. The germline CDR1 and CDR2 sequences are SGHRS and YFSETQ. CDR3 DNA: TGCGCCAGCAGCTTGACGGAAGGCCGCTACGAGCAGTACTTC. This translates into CASSLTEGRYEQYF.

This clone was seen a single time. V and J are TRBV6-5 and TRBJ1-2; D possibly corresponds to TRBD1 (6 bases). Germline assignment: CDR1 MNHEY and CDR2 SVGAGI. CDR3 length: 14 amino acids. V shed 6 bases and J shed 3 bases, with 14 bases lying between them. The DNA of the CDR3 is TGTGCCAGCAGAACCCCGGGGGCTTACTATGGCTACACCTTC. It yields the protein CASRTPGAYYGYTF.

This clone appeared a single time. V and J are TRBV6-5 and TRBJ2-1; D remains ambiguous. The CDR3 loop spans 14 amino acids. Germline V gives CDR1 MNHEY, CDR2 SVGAGI. Trimming cost V 0 bases and J 6 bases, with 9 bases left between them. The CDR3 is CASSYSMRSNEQFF. DNA for the CDR3: TGTGCCAGCAGTTACTCGATGAGGAGCAATGAGCAGTTCTTC.

The rearrangement uses TRBV20-1 and TRBJ2-1, with TRBD1 as a possible D gene (6 bases). Per germline, CDR1 DFQATT and CDR2 SNEGSKA (reference sequence). The ends were cut back, 8 bases at V and 8 bases at J, with 13 bases in the middle. CDR3 length equals 11 residues. In nucleotides, the CDR3 is TGCAGTCCCACGTCAGGGGATGAGCAGTTCTTC. Translating gives CSPTSGDEQFF.

This sequence joins TRBV6-2 or TRBV6-3 and TRBJ1-1; 8 positions agree with TRBD1. Germline-derived CDR1 and CDR2 are MNHEY and SVGEGT. The CDR3 is made up of 12 amino acids. With V trimmed by 5 bases and J by 10 bases, 6 bases remained unmatched. The CDR3 coding sequence is TGTGCCAGCAGTCTGGACAGGGATGGAGCTTTCTTT. Protein: CASSLDRDGAFF.

Worth noting for this clone: Other DNA sequences in the sample encode the same CDR3. V is TRBV9 and J is TRBJ2-2, with D possibly TRBD2 on 6 matching bases. Germline loops: CDR1 SGDLS, CDR2 YYNGEE. The CDR3 consists of 16 residues. Trimming stripped 7 bases from V and 6 bases from J, with 22 bases between. As DNA, the CDR3 is TGTGCCAGCCGGCCCGCCGGCGGGGCGGCACCCGGGGAGCTGTTTTTT. It encodes CASRPAGGAAPGELFF.

The chain combines TRBV7-8 with TRBJ2-1; D uncertain. This CDR3 has 13 amino acids. Per germline, CDR1 SGHVS and CDR2 FQNEAQ. V lost 1 base to trimming and J lost 6 bases, with 7 bases between them. The CDR3, as DNA: TGTGCCAGCAGCTTAGGGCGCACCAATGAGCAGTTCTTC. Translated: CASSLGRTNEQFF. Full variable domain (missing parts from reference TRBV7-8 and TRBJ2-1): GAGVSQSPRYKVAKRGQDVALRCDPISGHVSLFWYQQALGQGPEFLTYFQNEAQLDKSGLPSDRFFAERPEGSVSTLKIQRTQQEDSAVYLCASSLGRTNEQFFGPGTRLTVL.

The chain uses TRBV10-3 and TRBJ2-2, with TRBD1 matching over 8 bases. This CDR3 spans 17 amino acids. J was trimmed by 4 bases and V by 0 bases; bases with no gene match: 7. Germline CDR1 is ENHRY and CDR2 is SYGVKD. DNA for the CDR3: TGTGCCATCAGTGAGTCGGCAGGGGGCTCGGGCACCGGGGAGCTGTTTTTT. Amino acid sequence: CAISESAGGSGTGELFF.

The V and J genes are TRBV12-5 and TRBJ2-3, with 13 nucleotides matching TRBD2. Germline V gives CDR1 LGHNT, CDR2 FRNRAP. This CDR3 has 18 amino acids. Trimming at V came to 1 base and at J to 0 bases, leaving 4 bases not matched to a gene. CDR3 residues: CASGLGTSGRPSTDTQYF. CDR3 nucleotide sequence: TGTGCTAGTGGTTTGGGGACTAGCGGGAGACCTAGCACAGATACGCAGTATTTT.

The CDR3 bases are TGTGCCACCAGTGATGGGGGTGTGAGCTATGGCTACACCTTC. It is translated as CATSDGGVSYGYTF. The V call is TRBV24-1, the J call TRBJ1-2; a weak D match, TRBD1 (5 bases). V was clipped by 3 bases and J by 4 bases, with 11 bases between them. The CDR3 consists of 14 residues. Germline V gives CDR1 KGHDR, CDR2 SFDVKD.

V gene TRBV5-4 combines with J gene TRBJ2-3; 10 bases agree with TRBD1. J was trimmed by 4 bases and V by 3 bases; bases with no gene match: 8. From germline, CDR1 is SGHNT and CDR2 YYREEE (reference sequence). The CDR3 is 16 residues long. Here the CDR3 DNA reads TGTGCCAGCAGCTCGAAAGGGACAGGGGTGGCAGATACGCAGTATTTT. Protein: CASSSKGTGVADTQYF. Together with reference TRBV5-4 and TRBJ2-3, the CDR3 gives the full variable domain: ETGVTQSPTHLIKTRGQQVTLRCSSQSGHNTVSWYQQALGQGPQFIFQYYREEENGRGNFPPRFSGLQFPNYSSELNVNALELDDSALYLCASSSKGTGVADTQYFGPGTRLTVL.